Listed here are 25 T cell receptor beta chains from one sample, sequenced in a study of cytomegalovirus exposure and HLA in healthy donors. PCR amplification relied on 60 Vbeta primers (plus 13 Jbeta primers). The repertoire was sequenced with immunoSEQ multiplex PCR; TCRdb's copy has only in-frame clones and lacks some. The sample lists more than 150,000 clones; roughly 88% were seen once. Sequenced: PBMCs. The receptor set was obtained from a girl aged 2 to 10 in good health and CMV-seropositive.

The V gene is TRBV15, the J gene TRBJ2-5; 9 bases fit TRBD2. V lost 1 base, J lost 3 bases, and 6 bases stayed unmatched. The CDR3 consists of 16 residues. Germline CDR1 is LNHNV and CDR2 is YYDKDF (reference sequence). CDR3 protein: CATSRGGSSGKETQYF. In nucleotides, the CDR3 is TGTGCCACCAGCAGAGGAGGGTCTAGCGGGAAAGAGACCCAGTACTTC.

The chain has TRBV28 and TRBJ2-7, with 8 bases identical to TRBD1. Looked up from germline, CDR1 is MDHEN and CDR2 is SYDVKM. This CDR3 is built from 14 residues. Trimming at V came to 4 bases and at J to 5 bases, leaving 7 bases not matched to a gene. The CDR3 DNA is TGTGCCAGCAGTTCCAGGGGGCTAGGCAACGAGCAGTACTTC. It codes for CASSSRGLGNEQYF.

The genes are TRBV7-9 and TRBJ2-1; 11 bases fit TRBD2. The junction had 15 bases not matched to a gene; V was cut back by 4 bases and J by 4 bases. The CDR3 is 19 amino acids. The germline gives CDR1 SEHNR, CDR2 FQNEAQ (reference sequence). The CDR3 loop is CASSSNRRGTSGSYNEQFF. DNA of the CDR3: TGTGCCAGCAGCTCCAACCGGCGGGGAACTAGCGGGAGTTACAATGAGCAGTTCTTC.

The CDR3 bases are TGTGCCAGCAGTTCCACGGACAGGGGCGCCATGAACACTGAAGCTTTCTTT. Amino acid sequence: CASSSTDRGAMNTEAFF. This chain uses TRBV28 with TRBJ1-1; 9 positions match TRBD1. The germline V gene encodes CDR1 MDHEN and CDR2 SYDVKM. With V trimmed by 4 bases and J by 0 bases, 9 bases remained unmatched. This CDR3 contains 17 residues. Full variable domain (missing parts from reference TRBV28 and TRBJ1-1): DVKVTQSSRYLVKRTGEKVFLECVQDMDHENMFWYRQDPGLGLRLIYFSYDVKMKEKGDIPEGYSVSREKKERFSLILESASTNQTSMYLCASSSTDRGAMNTEAFFGQGTRLTVV.

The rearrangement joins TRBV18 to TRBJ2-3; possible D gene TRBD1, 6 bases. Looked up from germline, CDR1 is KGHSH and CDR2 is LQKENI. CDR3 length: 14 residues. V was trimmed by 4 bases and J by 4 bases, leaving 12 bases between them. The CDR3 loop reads CASSLLQGPDTQYF. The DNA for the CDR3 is TGTGCCAGCTCACTCCTACAGGGTCCAGATACGCAGTATTTT. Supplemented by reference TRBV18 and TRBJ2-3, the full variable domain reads NAGVMQNPRHLVRRRGQEARLRCSPMKGHSHVYWYRQLPEEGLKFMVYLQKENIIDESGMPKERFSAEFPKEGPSILRIQQVVRGDSAAYFCASSLLQGPDTQYFGPGTRLTVL.

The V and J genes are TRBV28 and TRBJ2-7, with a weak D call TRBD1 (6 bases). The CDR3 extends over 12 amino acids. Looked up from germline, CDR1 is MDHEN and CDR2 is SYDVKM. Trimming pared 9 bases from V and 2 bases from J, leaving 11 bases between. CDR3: CASKGVPYEQYF. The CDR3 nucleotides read TGTGCCAGTAAGGGGGTCCCCTACGAGCAGTACTTC.

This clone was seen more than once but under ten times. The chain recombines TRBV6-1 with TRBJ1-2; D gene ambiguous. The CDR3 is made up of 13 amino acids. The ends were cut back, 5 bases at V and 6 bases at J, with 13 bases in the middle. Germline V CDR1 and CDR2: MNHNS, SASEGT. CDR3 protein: CASSNGGLHGYTF. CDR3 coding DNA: TGTGCCAGCAGTAACGGCGGCCTTCATGGCTACACCTTC.

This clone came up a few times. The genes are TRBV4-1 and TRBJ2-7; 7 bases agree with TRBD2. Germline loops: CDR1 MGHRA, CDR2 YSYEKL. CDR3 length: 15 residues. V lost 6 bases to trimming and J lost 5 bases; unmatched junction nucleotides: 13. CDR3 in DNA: TGCGCCAGCAGTCCCGTAGGCGGGAGTAATGACGAGCAGTACTTC. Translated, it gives CASSPVGGSNDEQYF.

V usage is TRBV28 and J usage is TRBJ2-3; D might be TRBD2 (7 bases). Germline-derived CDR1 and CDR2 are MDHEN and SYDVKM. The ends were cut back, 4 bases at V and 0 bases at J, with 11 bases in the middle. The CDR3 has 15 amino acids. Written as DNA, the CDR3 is TGTGCCAGCAGTTGGCGGGGGCCTAGCACAGATACGCAGTATTTT. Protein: CASSWRGPSTDTQYF.

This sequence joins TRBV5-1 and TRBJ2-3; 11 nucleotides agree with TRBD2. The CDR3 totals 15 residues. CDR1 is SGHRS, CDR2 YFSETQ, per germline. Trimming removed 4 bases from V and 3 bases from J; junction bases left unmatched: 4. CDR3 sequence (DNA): TGCGCCAGCAGCGCGGGACTAGCGGATACAGATACGCAGTATTTT. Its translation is CASSAGLADTDTQYF.

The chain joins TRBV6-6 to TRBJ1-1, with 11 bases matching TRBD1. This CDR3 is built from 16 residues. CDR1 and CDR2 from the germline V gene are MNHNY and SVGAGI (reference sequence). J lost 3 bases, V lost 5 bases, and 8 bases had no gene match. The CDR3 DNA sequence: TGTGCCAGCAGTCGGACAGGGGGCCCGACGGACACTGAAGCTTTCTTT. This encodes CASSRTGGPTDTEAFF.

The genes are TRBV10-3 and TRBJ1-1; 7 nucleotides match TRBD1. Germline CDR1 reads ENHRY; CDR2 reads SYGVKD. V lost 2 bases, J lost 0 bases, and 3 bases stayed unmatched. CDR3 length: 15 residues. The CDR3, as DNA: TGTGCCATCAGTGAGATGGACAGGATGAACACTGAAGCTTTCTTT. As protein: CAISEMDRMNTEAFF.

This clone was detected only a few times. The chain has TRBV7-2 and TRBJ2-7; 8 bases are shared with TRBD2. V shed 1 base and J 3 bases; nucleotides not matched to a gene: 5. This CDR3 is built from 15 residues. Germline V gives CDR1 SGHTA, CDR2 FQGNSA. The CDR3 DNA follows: TGTGCCAGCAGCTTAGTGGGACTAGATGGCTACGAGCAGTACTTC. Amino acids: CASSLVGLDGYEQYF.

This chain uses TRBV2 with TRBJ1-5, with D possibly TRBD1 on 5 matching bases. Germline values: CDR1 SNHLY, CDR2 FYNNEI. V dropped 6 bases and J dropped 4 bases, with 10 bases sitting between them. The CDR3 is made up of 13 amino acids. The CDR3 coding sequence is TGTGCCAGCAGGCCACAGGAGAATCAGCCCCAGCATTTT. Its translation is CASRPQENQPQHF.

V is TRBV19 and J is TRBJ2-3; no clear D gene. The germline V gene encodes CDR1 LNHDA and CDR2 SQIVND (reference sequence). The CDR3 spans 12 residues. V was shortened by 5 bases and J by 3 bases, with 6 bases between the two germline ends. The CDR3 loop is CASSSPTDTQYF. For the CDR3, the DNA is TGTGCCAGTAGTTCCCCGACAGATACGCAGTATTTT.

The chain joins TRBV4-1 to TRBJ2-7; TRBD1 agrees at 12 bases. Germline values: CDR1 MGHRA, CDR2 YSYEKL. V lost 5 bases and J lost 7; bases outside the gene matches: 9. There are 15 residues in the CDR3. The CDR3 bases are TGCGCCAGCAGCTACACGGGACAGGGGGCCGCTGAGCAGTACTTC. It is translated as CASSYTGQGAAEQYF.

DNA of the CDR3: TGTGCCAGCAGCTTGGCTTCTTTAGACAGGGTCACGAACACTGAAGCTTTCTTT. Residues: CASSLASLDRVTNTEAFF. The chain links TRBV5-5 to TRBJ1-1; 7 bases agree with TRBD1. CDR1 and CDR2 (germline): SGHKS, YYEKEE (reference sequence). The J segment lost 1 base and the V segment lost 0 bases, leaving 12 bases of the junction unmatched. The CDR3 is 18 amino acids. Together with reference TRBV5-5 and TRBJ1-1, the CDR3 gives the full variable domain: DAGVTQSPTHLIKTRGQQVTLRCSPISGHKSVSWYQQVLGQGPQFIFQYYEKEERGRGNFPDRFSARQFPNYSSELNVNALLLGDSALYLCASSLASLDRVTNTEAFFGQGTRLTVV.

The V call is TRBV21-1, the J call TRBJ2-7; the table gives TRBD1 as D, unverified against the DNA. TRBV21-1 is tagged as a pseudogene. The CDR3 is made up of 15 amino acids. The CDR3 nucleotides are TGTGCCAGCAGCAAAGAGTCGGGACAGGACTACGAGCAGTACTTC. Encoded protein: CASSKESGQDYEQYF.

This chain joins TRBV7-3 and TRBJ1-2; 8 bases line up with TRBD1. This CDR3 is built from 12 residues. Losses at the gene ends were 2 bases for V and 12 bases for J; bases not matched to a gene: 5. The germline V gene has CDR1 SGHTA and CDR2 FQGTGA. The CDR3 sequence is CASSLDGQGNTF. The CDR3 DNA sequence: TGTGCCAGCAGCTTAGACGGACAGGGAAACACCTTC.

This CDR3 is CASSTGQGRTGELFF. The CDR3 DNA reads TGCGCCAGCAGCACGGGACAGGGAAGGACCGGGGAGCTGTTTTTT. The rearrangement links TRBV5-1 to TRBJ2-2; 9 nucleotides agree with TRBD1. The ends lost 4 bases at V and 5 bases at J; junction bases unmatched: 6. CDR3 length: 15 amino acids. Germline CDR1 reads SGHRS; CDR2 reads YFSETQ.

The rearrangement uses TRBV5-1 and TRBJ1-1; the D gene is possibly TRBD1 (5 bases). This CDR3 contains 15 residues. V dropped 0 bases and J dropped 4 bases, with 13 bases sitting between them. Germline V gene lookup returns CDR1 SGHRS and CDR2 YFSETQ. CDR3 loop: CASSLASREGTEAFF. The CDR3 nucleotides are TGCGCCAGCAGCTTGGCGAGCAGGGAAGGCACTGAAGCTTTCTTT.

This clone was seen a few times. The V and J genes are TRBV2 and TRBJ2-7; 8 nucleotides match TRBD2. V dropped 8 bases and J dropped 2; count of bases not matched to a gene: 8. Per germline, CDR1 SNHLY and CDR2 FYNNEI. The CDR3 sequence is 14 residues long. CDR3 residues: CASGGGTRTYEQYF. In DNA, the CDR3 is TGTGCCAGCGGGGGGGGGACTAGAACCTACGAGCAGTACTTC.

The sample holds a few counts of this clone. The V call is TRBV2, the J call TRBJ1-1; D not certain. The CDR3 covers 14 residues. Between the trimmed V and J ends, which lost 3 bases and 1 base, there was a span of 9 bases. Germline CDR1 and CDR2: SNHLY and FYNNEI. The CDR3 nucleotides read TGTGCCAGCAGTGAGAGGAACACGAACACTGAAGCTTTCTTT. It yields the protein CASSERNTNTEAFF.

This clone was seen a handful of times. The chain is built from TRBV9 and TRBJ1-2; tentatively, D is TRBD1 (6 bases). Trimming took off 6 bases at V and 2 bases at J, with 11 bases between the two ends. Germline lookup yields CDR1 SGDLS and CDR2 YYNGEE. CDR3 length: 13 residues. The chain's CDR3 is CASTGTSNYGYTF. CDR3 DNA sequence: TGTGCCAGCACCGGGACAAGCAACTATGGCTACACCTTC.

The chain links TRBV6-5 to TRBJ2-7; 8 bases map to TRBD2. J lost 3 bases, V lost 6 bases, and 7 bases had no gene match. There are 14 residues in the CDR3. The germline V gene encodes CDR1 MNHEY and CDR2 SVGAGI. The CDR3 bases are TGTGCCAGCAGCCCGGGACTAGAGGGCTACGAGCAGTACTTC. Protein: CASSPGLEGYEQYF.